Listed below are T cell receptor beta chains from one sample, sequenced in a study of Ad26.COV2.S vaccination and SARS-CoV-2 variants. Profiling relied on immunoSEQ multiplex PCR, and the TCRdb table lists in-frame clones only, not all of them. The data hold approximately 140,000 clones, with roughly 89% observed a single time. The material was peripheral blood, obtained after recovery from COVID-19. The receptor source for this set is a human donor who had recovered from COVID-19. The CDR3 runs from the conserved cysteine through the conserved F or W. The order of the fields is J gene, clone size, D gene, V gene, CDR3 DNA, CDR3 protein. D genes are given only for firm matches. Clone size is not always given. Where it is, it says once, few, many or a class for expanded clones.

TRBJ1-4	once	NA	TRBV5-1	TGCGCCAGCAGCTTAGGGGGTTTGGAAAAACTGTTTTTT	CASSLGGLEKLFF
TRBJ2-7	NA	NA	TRBV6-5	TGTGCCAGCAGTTACTCGGCGCTACAGGGACCCTACGAGCAGTACTTC	CASSYSALQGPYEQYF
TRBJ1-3	few	NA	TRBV3-1/TRBV3-2	TGTGCCAGCAGCCCGACGGTCTCTGGAAACACCATATATTTT	CASSPTVSGNTIYF
TRBJ2-3	NA	NA	TRBV7-2	TGTGCCAGCAGCTTAGTGGGGACAATGCCGGGGGATACGCAGTATTTT	CASSLVGTMPGDTQYF
TRBJ2-4	NA	TRBD2	TRBV7-9	TGTGCCAGCAGCTTGGGCGGGGGATCCCAAAACATTCAGTACTTC	CASSLGGGSQNIQYF
TRBJ1-1	NA	NA	TRBV7-9	TGTGCCAGCACCGAGAACAGGCGCCGGGGGCCGGCCACTGAAGCTTTCTTT	CASTENRRRGPATEAFF
TRBJ2-7	NA	TRBD1	TRBV7-9	TGTGCCAGCAGCATGACAGGGGTCGACGAGCAGTACTTC	CASSMTGVDEQYF
TRBJ2-7	NA	NA	TRBV5-1	TGCGCCAGCAATAGATCTCCGGACACCCCCTACGAGCAGTACTTC	CASNRSPDTPYEQYF
TRBJ2-5	few	NA	TRBV7-9	TGTGCCAGCAGCTTAGAAGCCGCAAGGGAGACCCAGTACTTC	CASSLEAARETQYF
TRBJ2-7	NA	NA	TRBV6-1	TGTGCCAGCAGTGAACCTCGTGAGCCCCACGAGCAGTACTTC	CASSEPREPHEQYF
TRBJ1-6	NA	NA	TRBV3-1/TRBV3-2	TGTGCCAGCAGCCCTAGGGTCAACAATTCACCCCTCCACTTT	CASSPRVNNSPLHF
TRBJ2-7	NA	NA	TRBV15	TGTGCCACCAGCAGGTCCACAGGGTTTCGCGAGCAGTACTTC	CATSRSTGFREQYF
TRBJ2-7	few	NA	TRBV11-2	TGTGCCAGCAGGGCGAGGACCTCAACCTACGAGCAGTACTTC	CASRARTSTYEQYF
TRBJ2-7	NA	NA	TRBV9	TGTGCCAGCAGCTCGGGGACATTTCCCTACGAGCAGTACTTC	CASSSGTFPYEQYF
TRBJ1-6	NA	TRBD1	TRBV7-9	TGTGCCAGCAGCTTAGGGTCGGGACAGATCAATTCACCCCTCCACTTT	CASSLGSGQINSPLHF
TRBJ1-2	NA	NA	TRBV11-2	TGTGCCAGCAGCTTAGGGGGAGCTAACTATGGCTACACCTTC	CASSLGGANYGYTF
TRBJ2-3	once	NA	TRBV15	TGTGCCACCAGCGGACTATCTCAGGGGCACCTCACAGATACGCAGTATTTT	CATSGLSQGHLTDTQYF
TRBJ2-3	NA	NA	TRBV6-5	TGTGCCAGCACCTCCAGTGGACCCCAAGTCATGCATTTT	CASTSSGPQVMHF
TRBJ1-6	NA	TRBD1	TRBV30	TGTGCCTGGACCCCCGGGACAGGGAGGTCACCCCTCCACTTT	CAWTPGTGRSPLHF
TRBJ1-5	NA	NA	TRBV7-9	TGTGCCAGCAGCTTAGTTGAGAGGGGCAGGGAAAGGGATCAGCCCCAGCATTTT	CASSLVERGRERDQPQHF
TRBJ1-6	NA	NA	TRBV28	TGTGCCAGCAGACTCGGGGGGGGTTGGTCACCCCTCCACTTT	CASRLGGGWSPLHF
TRBJ2-6	NA	NA	TRBV5-5	TGTGCCAGCAGCTTGACCGGAGGGGCCAACGTCCTGACTTTC	CASSLTGGANVLTF
TRBJ1-3	many	NA	TRBV28	TGTGCCAGCAGTTTAGAGGGAGCGAGCCCTGGAAACACCATATATTTT	CASSLEGASPGNTIYF
TRBJ2-1	NA	TRBD2	TRBV18	TGTGCCAGCTCACCACCGGGCGGGGGAGCTTTAAACAATGAGCAGTTCTTC	CASSPPGGGALNNEQFF
TRBJ2-7	NA	NA	TRBV7-9	TGTGCCAGCAGCTCTCTTAGTAGTCGTCGCGAGCAGTACTTC	CASSSLSSRREQYF
TRBJ2-6	NA	TRBD1	TRBV9	TGTGCCAGCAGCACAGGGGCTGGGGCCAACGTCCTGACTTTC	CASSTGAGANVLTF
TRBJ2-1	NA	NA	TRBV6-6	TGTGCCAGCAGTTCCTTACTGGCAGGGGATGAGCAGTTCTTC	CASSSLLAGDEQFF
TRBJ1-1	NA	NA	TRBV15	TGTGCCACCAGCAGAGAAGGCATCCGCCTTATGGGCACTGAAGCTTTCTTT	CATSREGIRLMGTEAFF
TRBJ1-1	NA	NA	TRBV11-2	TGTGCCAGCAGCTCCCTTCGTGAGCCTGAAGCTTTCTTT	CASSSLREPEAFF
TRBJ1-2	NA	TRBD1	TRBV7-9	TGTGCCAGCAGCTTATACGGGACAGGGGGCGCCGAGGAGGATGGCTACACCTTC	CASSLYGTGGAEEDGYTF
TRBJ2-7	NA	TRBD1	TRBV19	TGTGCCAGTAGTACCCAGCGGACAGGGAGACACGAGCAGTACTTC	CASSTQRTGRHEQYF
TRBJ2-1	NA	TRBD2	TRBV27	TGTGCCAGCAGTTTCCCCACCGGGGGGTTCGACAATGAGCAGTTCTTC	CASSFPTGGFDNEQFF
TRBJ2-1	NA	TRBD2	TRBV5-6	TGTGCCAGCAGCCCCCCAGGACTAGCGGGGAGCAATGAGCAGTTCTTC	CASSPPGLAGSNEQFF
TRBJ2-7	NA	NA	TRBV28	TGTGCCAGCAGAGGTGGTTGGTCCTACGAGCAGTACTTC	CASRGGWSYEQYF
TRBJ1-4	NA	TRBD1	TRBV19	TGTGCCAGTGGTAGACAGGGGAGTGAAAAACTGTTTTTT	CASGRQGSEKLFF
TRBJ1-2	once	NA	TRBV5-6	TGTGCCAGCAGCGCGGACAGAGCGCTTTATGGCTACACCTTC	CASSADRALYGYTF
TRBJ2-1	NA	NA	TRBV6-1	TGTGCCAGCAGTGAAGGTTGGAATGAGCAGTTCTTC	CASSEGWNEQFF
TRBJ2-6	NA	TRBD1	TRBV3-1/TRBV3-2	TGTGCCAGTCTTGACAGGGCTGGGGCCAACGTCCTGACTTTC	CASLDRAGANVLTF
TRBJ1-1	many	NA	TRBV20-1	TGCAGTGCTAGTGTACATGGGAACACTGAAGCTTTCTTT	CSASVHGNTEAFF
TRBJ1-1	NA	NA	TRBV4-3	TGCGCCAGCAGCCAAGTTTTCGGGGACCCTGAAGCTTTCTTT	CASSQVFGDPEAFF